A single sample is the source of the 24 T cell receptor beta chains below, sequenced in a study of identical twins. MiXCR, applied by TCRdb to the 5' RACE reads, yields one record per CDR3 protein. The sample gives around 1.7 million distinct CDR3 sequences, under 35% of which show up once; around 0.25% is in the top ten. Sequencing was performed on cord blood. Every receptor here comes from a newborn girl in good health.

The CDR3 is CASSLRSREVEQYF. The CDR3 DNA is TGCGCCAGCAGCTTGCGGTCGCGGGAGGTCGAGCAGTACTTC. The rearrangement joins TRBV5-1 to TRBJ2-7, with 8 bases identical to TRBD2. The CDR3 is 14 amino acids. From germline, CDR1 is SGHRS and CDR2 YFSETQ. V dropped 1 base and J dropped 6; count of bases not matched to a gene: 6.

This chain links TRBV29-1 with TRBJ2-5; 9 bases are a match to TRBD2. The tail of the sequence fits TRBJ2-4 better, so the J call may be wrong. Germline V gene sequence: CDR1 SQVTM, CDR2 ANQGSEA. The CDR3 runs to 17 residues. The CDR3 bases are TGCAGCGTTCTTTACGCGGGGGGGCCGGGGATCATGAGCATTCAGTACTTC. Its protein product is CSVLYAGGPGIMSIQYF.

The chain joins TRBV25-1 to TRBJ1-1, with a weak D call TRBD1 (6 bases). Germline V lookup: CDR1 MGHDK, CDR2 SYGVNS. This CDR3 region has 19 residues. The V end lost 4 bases, the J end lost 0 bases, and 24 bases lay between the germline ends. The CDR3 DNA follows: TGTGCCAGCAGTGGAAATTTACAGGGCGTCAAACCGATGAACACTGAAGCTTTCTTT. It codes for CASSGNLQGVKPMNTEAFF.

The chain joins TRBV14 to TRBJ2-4; D is ambiguous. Germline V lookup: CDR1 SGHDN, CDR2 FVKESK. This CDR3 region has 11 residues. V was shortened by 4 bases and J by 15 bases, with 13 bases between the two germline ends. CDR3 DNA sequence: TGTGCCAGCAGCCGGTTCTACGAGCGGTACTTC. This sequence encodes CASSRFYERYF.

The CDR3 DNA reads TGTGCCAGCAGATCAAGACTAGGAGTTAGGAGAGGGGAGACCCAGTACTTC. Protein: CASRSRLGVRRGETQYF. J is TRBJ2-5 and V is TRBV7-2, with D maybe TRBD2 (6 bases). The germline V gene has CDR1 SGHTA and CDR2 FQGNSA. The CDR3 covers 17 residues. V lost 6 bases to trimming and J lost 5 bases, with 25 bases between them.

This clonotype appeared a few times. The chain is built from TRBV9 and TRBJ2-1; 8 nucleotides line up with TRBD2. This CDR3 has 16 residues. Trimming removed 0 bases from V and 3 bases from J; junction bases left unmatched: 5. Germline lookup yields CDR1 SGDLS and CDR2 YYNGEE. As DNA, the CDR3 is TGTGCCAGCAGCGTAGGCACTAGCGGCCACTACAATGAGCAGTTCTTC. Translating it yields CASSVGTSGHYNEQFF.

As for this clonotype: A clone one base away is much larger, so this may be a read error. CDR3 coding DNA: TGTGCCAGCAGTCCGATGGACGTCTGCTACGAGCAGTACTTC. Its protein is CASSPMDVCYEQYF. The chain links TRBV2 to TRBJ2-5; D is unclear. The end of the DNA aligns better with TRBJ2-7, so the J call may be wrong. The CDR3 contains 14 residues. Germline CDR1 is SNHLY and CDR2 is FYNNEI.

This clonotype was observed once. A much larger clonotype is one base distant, so this may be a read error. The CDR3 does not end in the conserved phenylalanine or tryptophan, so this is likely a read error. The chain employs TRBV7-2 and TRBJ1-2; a possible D gene is TRBD1 (5 bases). CDR3 size: 14 residues. Deletions cut 0 bases from V and 3 bases from J, with 8 bases between. Germline assignment: CDR1 SGHTA and CDR2 FQGNSA. For the CDR3, the DNA is TGTGCCAGCAGCTTAGCGGCCAGGGACTATGGCTACACCTAC. Residues: CASSLAARDYGYTY.

The chain combines TRBV7-2 with TRBJ2-3, with D uncertain. The germline V gene encodes CDR1 SGHTA and CDR2 FQGNSA. Trimming left V 5 bases short and J 5 bases short, with 20 bases between. CDR3 length: 16 amino acids. The CDR3 coding sequence is TGTGCCAGCAGCCTAAGTAGGCTCCGTGCCGGAGATACGCAGTATTTT. Residues: CASSLSRLRAGDTQYF.

The chain employs TRBV30 and TRBJ2-5; TRBD2 matches 7 bases. TRBJ2-7 explains the end of the DNA better; the J call may be wrong. CDR1 and CDR2 (germline): GTSNPN, SVGIG (reference sequence). This CDR3 is 15 amino acids long. The CDR3 region has the DNA TGTGCCTGGAGTGTAATCGGGGGGATTCCGAGCGAGCAGTACTTC. Protein sequence: CAWSVIGGIPSEQYF.

V is TRBV6-2 or TRBV6-3 and J is TRBJ2-7; TRBD2 might be the D (6 bases). The CDR3 is 15 amino acids. V shed 5 bases and J shed 1 base, with 15 bases lying between them. Germline V gene data show CDR1 as MNHEY and CDR2 as SVGEGT. The CDR3 loop reads CASSTVGGPSYEQYF. The CDR3 DNA reads TGTGCCAGCAGTACAGTAGGAGGGCCATCCTACGAGCAGTACTTC.

This chain joins TRBV24-1 and TRBJ2-1; 7 bases line up with TRBD1. Germline assignment: CDR1 KGHDR and CDR2 SFDVKD. V shed 7 bases, J shed 5 bases, and the junction held 7 bases outside the gene matches. The CDR3 loop spans 14 amino acids. CDR3 residues: CATSLRQGDNEQFF. The CDR3 bases are TGTGCCACCAGCCTGAGACAGGGAGACAATGAGCAGTTCTTC.

This clonotype was detected only a few times. The chain carries TRBV19 and TRBJ2-2; D gene unclear. Trimming shortened V by 6 bases and J by 3 bases, and 8 bases separated the two germline ends. The CDR3 contains 13 residues. Germline CDR1 reads LNHDA; CDR2 reads SQIVND (reference sequence). CDR3 nucleotides: TGTGCCAGTAGAACCGGATACACCGGGGAGCTGTTTTTT. It encodes CASRTGYTGELFF.

The chain is built from TRBV24-1 and TRBJ2-3, with D maybe TRBD1 (6 bases). The CDR3 covers 12 residues. Germline CDR1 reads KGHDR; CDR2 reads SFDVKD. With 8 bases removed from V and 5 bases from J, the gap between germline ends came to 10 bases. CDR3 nucleotides: TGTGCCACCAATCAACAGGGAGATACGCAGTATTTT. Protein: CATNQQGDTQYF.

V and J are TRBV7-2 and TRBJ2-7; tentative D call: TRBD1 (5 bases). The V end was cut by 5 bases, the J end by 2 bases, with 16 bases between. The germline V gene encodes CDR1 SGHTA and CDR2 FQGNSA. The CDR3 totals 15 residues. The CDR3 DNA is TGTGCCAGCAGCCCCTGGGTTAGACAGCCCTACGAGCAGTACTTC. It is translated as CASSPWVRQPYEQYF.

The J gene is TRBJ1-2, the V gene TRBV12-3 or TRBV12-4; 8 bases agree with TRBD1. This CDR3 contains 14 residues. J was trimmed by 6 bases and V by 6 bases; bases with no gene match: 9. The DNA of the CDR3 is TGTGCCAGCAGGGACCCACAGGGGGGTAATGGCTACACCTTC. The encoded protein is CASRDPQGGNGYTF.

The chain is built from TRBV27 and TRBJ1-6; 8 bases line up with TRBD1. The length of the CDR3 is 14 residues. V lost 2 bases and J lost 8; bases outside the gene matches: 2. From germline, CDR1 is MNHEY and CDR2 SMNVEV (reference sequence). CDR3 in amino acids: CASSLRTGHSPLHF. The CDR3 bases are TGTGCCAGCAGTTTAAGGACAGGGCATTCACCCCTCCACTTT.

With respect to this clonotype: With a much larger clone just one base away, this may be a read error. The chain couples TRBV20-1 to TRBJ2-5; 7 bases agree with TRBD2. The CDR3 is made up of 11 amino acids. Germline values: CDR1 DFQATT, CDR2 SNEGSKA (reference sequence). V lost 2 bases, J lost 13 bases, and 7 bases stayed unmatched. This CDR3 is CSARYSGIWYF. The CDR3 nucleotides read TGCAGTGCTAGATACAGCGGGATTTGGTACTTC.

This clonotype was counted between two and nine times. V usage is TRBV10-3 and J usage is TRBJ1-2, with a possible D match to TRBD1 (5 bases). Germline values: CDR1 ENHRY, CDR2 SYGVKD. This CDR3 has 16 residues. The germline V and J ends were trimmed by 0 bases and 6 bases, with 17 bases remaining between them. CDR3 bases: TGTGCCATCAGTGAGTCTAAGGAGGGGAGGTCTGATGGCTACACCTTC. Amino acid sequence: CAISESKEGRSDGYTF.

V and J are TRBV6-6 and TRBJ2-5; perhaps TRBD1 as D (5 bases). V was pared by 5 bases and J by 2 bases, with 24 bases between. This CDR3 spans 18 amino acids. The germline V gene has CDR1 MNHNY and CDR2 SVGAGI (reference sequence). DNA of the CDR3: TGTGCCAGCAGTCCCGGCTGGGGCAGAGTCCCTAAGCAAGAGACCCAGTACTTC. Protein: CASSPGWGRVPKQETQYF.

This clonotype was detected a few times. The junction departs from the called germline gene at one end, perhaps through a read error. The J gene is TRBJ2-1, the V gene TRBV29-1; D is uncertain. The V gene's germline CDR1 is SQVTM and CDR2 ANQGSEA. CDR3 length: 15 amino acids. CDR3 residues: CGVESFGRSFNEQFF. CDR3 bases: TGCGGCGTTGAATCGTTTGGCCGATCGTTTAATGAGCAGTTCTTC.

There are a few counts of this clonotype. This chain links TRBV5-1 with TRBJ2-7; tentatively, D is TRBD1 (5 bases). Germline V gene lookup returns CDR1 SGHRS and CDR2 YFSETQ. V was cut by 1 base and J by 1 base, with 12 bases left in between. The CDR3 contains 15 residues. The CDR3, as DNA: TGCGCCAGCAGCTTGACAACAGGTGTTTCCTACGAGCAGTACTTC. It translates to CASSLTTGVSYEQYF. Full variable domain (outside the CDR3, taken from reference TRBV5-1 and TRBJ2-7): KAGVTQTPRYLIKTRGQQVTLSCSPISGHRSVSWYQQTPGQGLQFLFEYFSETQRNKGNFPGRFSGRQFSNSRSEMNVSTLELGDSALYLCASSLTTGVSYEQYFGPGTRLTVT.

V gene TRBV4-1 combines with J gene TRBJ2-3; 16 bases agree with TRBD2. The CDR3 extends over 18 amino acids. The V and J ends lost 4 bases and 1 base, in that order; junction bases with no gene match: 5. Looked up from germline, CDR1 is MGHRA and CDR2 is YSYEKL. CDR3 protein: CASSRGTSGRDRTDTQYF. The CDR3 region has the DNA TGCGCCAGCAGCCGAGGGACTAGCGGGAGGGATCGCACAGATACGCAGTATTTT.

In its sample, this clonotype was seen a few times. The V gene is TRBV18, the J gene TRBJ2-7; 10 nucleotides align to TRBD2. The CDR3 covers 16 residues. J was trimmed by 0 bases and V by 6 bases; bases with no gene match: 8. Germline V lookup: CDR1 KGHSH, CDR2 LQKENI. Here the CDR3 DNA reads TGTGCCAGCTCGCTTCGACTAGCGGGCACCTCCTACGAGCAGTACTTC. Its translation: CASSLRLAGTSYEQYF. The variable domain in full, with the rest retrieved from reference TRBV18 and TRBJ2-7, is NAGVMQNPRHLVRRRGQEARLRCSPMKGHSHVYWYRQLPEEGLKFMVYLQKENIIDESGMPKERFSAEFPKEGPSILRIQQVVRGDSAAYFCASSLRLAGTSYEQYFGPGTRLTVT.